The next 22 T cell receptor beta chains were all read from a single sample in a study of glioma-infiltrating T cells after dendritic cell vaccination. Clones were sequenced by immunoSEQ multiplex PCR, and TCRdb holds only the in-frame ones, with some missing. The sample contains roughly 96,000 clones, around three quarters of which appear only once. The sample here was blood, taken before dendritic cell vaccination. Source of these receptors: a human donor with glioblastoma.

The chain couples TRBV9 to TRBJ2-3, with 9 bases that match TRBD2. The CDR3 has 17 amino acids. Germline CDR1 and CDR2: SGDLS and YYNGEE. Trimming took 0 bases from V and 3 from J; bases not matched to a gene: 8. The CDR3 nucleotides read TGTGCCAGCAGCGTAGAGGTAGCGGGGGTGGTAACAGATACGCAGTATTTT. This codes for CASSVEVAGVVTDTQYF.

The chain recombines TRBV28 with TRBJ2-1; 7 bases align to TRBD2. Germline CDR1 MDHEN, CDR2 SYDVKM. The CDR3 totals 15 residues. The V gene end was trimmed by 7 bases and the J gene end by 0 bases; junction bases not matched to a gene: 6. CDR3 bases: TGTGCCAGCAATTCCGGGAGGTTCTCCTACAATGAGCAGTTCTTC. It is translated as CASNSGRFSYNEQFF.

The J gene is TRBJ2-7, the V gene TRBV19; 8 bases match TRBD1. The germline V gene has CDR1 LNHDA and CDR2 SQIVND (reference sequence). Trimming at V came to 3 bases and at J to 2 bases, leaving 6 bases not matched to a gene. The CDR3 runs to 15 residues. CDR3 in DNA: TGTGCCAGTAGTATTCGACAGGGGATAACCTACGAGCAGTACTTC. It specifies CASSIRQGITYEQYF.

V and J are TRBV7-2 and TRBJ2-2; TRBD2 aligns across 10 bases. Germline loops: CDR1 SGHTA, CDR2 FQGNSA. This CDR3 comprises 16 residues. V shed 2 bases, J shed 4 bases, and the junction held 4 bases outside the gene matches. The CDR3 bases are TGTGCCAGCAGCTTAAGGAGCGGGGGGGGCACCGGGGAGCTGTTTTTT. Residues: CASSLRSGGGTGELFF.

This chain links TRBV6-5 with TRBJ1-1; 8 nucleotides match TRBD1. This CDR3 spans 16 amino acids. V trimming: 0 bases; J trimming: 1 base; junction bases outside the gene matches: 4. Germline assignment: CDR1 MNHEY and CDR2 SVGAGI. The CDR3: CASSYSRDRRNTEAFF. The CDR3 region has the DNA TGTGCCAGCAGTTACTCGAGGGACAGGCGGAACACTGAAGCTTTCTTT.

The chain joins TRBV7-2 to TRBJ2-5; 7 positions agree with TRBD2. The CDR3 is 15 residues long. Germline CDR1 SGHTA, CDR2 FQGNSA. J was trimmed by 6 bases and V by 5 bases; bases with no gene match: 12. The CDR3 is CASSPGLRNGQTQYF. CDR3 DNA: TGTGCCAGCAGCCCGGGACTACGCAATGGGCAGACCCAGTACTTC. Complete variable domain (other parts from reference TRBV7-2 and TRBJ2-5): GAGVSQSPSNKVTEKGKDVELRCDPISGHTALYWYRQSLGQGLEFLIYFQGNSAPDKSGLPSDRFSAERTGGSVSTLTIQRTQQEDSAVYLCASSPGLRNGQTQYFGPGTRLLVL.

This clone was observed a single time. CDR3 region: CASTPTVPGLSGANVLTF. CDR3 DNA: TGTGCCAGCACCCCGACAGTCCCTGGGTTGTCTGGGGCCAACGTCCTGACTTTC. J is TRBJ2-6 and V is TRBV2; the D gene is possibly TRBD1 (5 bases). V dropped 7 bases and J dropped 1 base, with 20 bases sitting between them. The length of the CDR3 is 18 residues. Per germline, CDR1 SNHLY and CDR2 FYNNEI.

The V and J genes are TRBV5-1 and TRBJ2-7; 8 nucleotides align to TRBD2. This CDR3 region has 17 residues. J lost 2 bases, V lost 0 bases, and 10 bases had no gene match. Germline assignment: CDR1 SGHRS and CDR2 YFSETQ. CDR3: CASSLEGPGLGAYEQYF. The CDR3 DNA sequence: TGCGCCAGCAGCTTGGAGGGCCCGGGACTAGGAGCCTACGAGCAGTACTTC.

This chain connects TRBV7-2 to TRBJ2-3; 10 bases agree with TRBD1. From germline, CDR1 is SGHTA and CDR2 FQGNSA. The CDR3 covers 17 residues. After removal of 6 bases from V and 4 bases from J, the junction contained 13 bases not matched to a gene. The CDR3 protein is CASSFRQGARFADTQYF. The CDR3 DNA reads as TGTGCCAGCAGTTTCCGACAGGGGGCTAGGTTTGCAGATACGCAGTATTTT.

The CDR3 protein is CASAQGWHQPQHF. The CDR3 nucleotides are TGTGCCAGCGCACAGGGTTGGCATCAGCCCCAGCATTTT. This rearrangement joins TRBV2 to TRBJ1-5; possible D gene TRBD1, 6 bases. Germline loops: CDR1 SNHLY, CDR2 FYNNEI. V was trimmed by 8 bases and J by 5 bases, leaving 13 bases between them. The CDR3 runs 13 residues. Together with reference TRBV2 and TRBJ1-5, the CDR3 gives the full variable domain: EPEVTQTPSHQVTQMGQEVILRCVPISNHLYFYWYRQILGQKVEFLVSFYNNEISEKSEIFDDQFSVERPDGSNFTLKIRSTKLEDSAMYFCASAQGWHQPQHFGDGTRLSIL.

CDR3 loop: CASTKRLAGDYEQYF. The CDR3 region has the DNA TGTGCCAGCACCAAAAGACTAGCGGGGGACTACGAGCAGTACTTC. The chain carries TRBV6-6 and TRBJ2-7; 12 bases line up with TRBD2. The CDR3 sequence is 15 residues long. The germline V gene has CDR1 MNHNY and CDR2 SVGAGI (reference sequence). Germline trimming cut 7 bases from V and 3 bases from J; bases unmatched to any gene: 7.

The chain combines TRBV5-1 with TRBJ2-7, with 9 bases identical to TRBD2. Germline V gene sequence: CDR1 SGHRS, CDR2 YFSETQ. V trimming: 4 bases; J trimming: 2 bases; junction bases outside the gene matches: 10. The CDR3 runs 16 residues. The CDR3 nucleotides are TGCGCCAGCAGCCGTTCGGCTAGCGGGGATGCCTACGAGCAGTACTTC. Encoded protein: CASSRSASGDAYEQYF.

The chain couples TRBV5-1 to TRBJ2-5, with D tentatively TRBD2 (6 bases). The germline V and J ends were trimmed by 0 bases and 5 bases, with 14 bases remaining between them. The CDR3 is made up of 15 amino acids. CDR1 is SGHRS, CDR2 YFSETQ, per germline. This CDR3 is CASSLGGVLGETQYF. The CDR3 DNA sequence: TGCGCCAGCAGCTTGGGCGGGGTCCTTGGGGAGACCCAGTACTTC.

This chain connects TRBV7-8 to TRBJ1-1; TRBD1 matches 8 bases. The CDR3 totals 18 residues. Germline CDR1 SGHVS, CDR2 FQNEAQ. Trimming cost V 4 bases and J 5 bases; bases outside gene matches: 18. The CDR3 region has the DNA TGTGCCAGCAGCTCCTGGACAGGGAACCCGAACTCGGATACTGAAGCTTTCTTT. Translating gives CASSSWTGNPNSDTEAFF.

This rearrangement joins TRBV10-3 to TRBJ2-7, with 7 nucleotides matching TRBD1. Germline V gene data show CDR1 as ENHRY and CDR2 as SYGVKD. V gave up 4 bases and J gave up 2 bases; unmatched junction bases: 2. The CDR3 runs 13 residues. The CDR3 DNA is TGTGCCATCAGTGGTACAGGGGCCTACGAGCAGTACTTC. Translating it yields CAISGTGAYEQYF.

The chain uses TRBV2 and TRBJ2-2; D unresolved. The germline V gene encodes CDR1 SNHLY and CDR2 FYNNEI. Between the trimmed V and J ends, which lost 1 base and 4 bases, there was a span of 4 bases. The CDR3 covers 13 residues. Written as DNA, the CDR3 is TGTGCCAGCAGTGAAGTCAGCACCGGGGAGCTGTTTTTT. Amino acid sequence: CASSEVSTGELFF.

This clone was counted between two and nine times. This chain connects TRBV5-6 to TRBJ1-2, with 7 bases aligning to TRBD1. With 4 bases clipped from V and 0 bases from J, the junction kept 6 bases outside the gene matches. CDR1 and CDR2 from the germline V gene are SGHDT and YYEEEE. This CDR3 has 15 residues. For the CDR3, the DNA is TGTGCCAGCAGCCCGACAGGGCGGGCTAACTATGGCTACACCTTC. Translation: CASSPTGRANYGYTF.

V usage is TRBV7-8 and J usage is TRBJ1-2; unclear D gene. CDR3 length: 14 residues. Germline lookup yields CDR1 SGHVS and CDR2 FQNEAQ. The V and J ends lost 3 bases and 1 base respectively, with 9 bases between them. The CDR3 DNA reads TGTGCCAGCAGCTTTCGGCAGGTTAACTATGGCTACACCTTC. Its translation: CASSFRQVNYGYTF.

The genes are TRBV30 and TRBJ2-3; 7 nucleotides agree with TRBD2. The CDR3 totals 16 residues. Germline V gives CDR1 GTSNPN, CDR2 SVGIG (reference sequence). Trimming cost V 0 bases and J 3 bases; bases outside gene matches: 9. CDR3 sequence: CAWSVHLGGATDTQYF. The CDR3 DNA is TGTGCCTGGAGTGTACATTTGGGAGGGGCGACAGATACGCAGTATTTT.

The gene calls are TRBV12-5 and TRBJ2-7, with 9 bases matching TRBD1. The trim removed 1 base at V and 2 bases at J, leaving 6 bases unmatched. The CDR3 length is 16 residues. CDR1 LGHNT and CDR2 FRNRAP come from the germline V gene. CDR3 sequence: CASGLAAGTGTYEQYF. CDR3 bases: TGTGCTAGTGGTTTGGCAGCCGGGACAGGGACCTACGAGCAGTACTTC.

The rearrangement links TRBV9 to TRBJ1-1; maybe TRBD1 (5 bases). The CDR3 runs 15 residues. Trimming shortened V by 0 bases and J by 5 bases, and 14 bases separated the two germline ends. Germline V CDR1 and CDR2: SGDLS, YYNGEE. CDR3 residues: CASSVAAGGWTEAFF. The CDR3 DNA is TGTGCCAGCAGCGTAGCGGCGGGGGGTTGGACTGAAGCTTTCTTT.

J is TRBJ2-6 and V is TRBV27; D is unclear. The CDR3 loop spans 15 amino acids. Trimming left V 2 bases short and J 3 bases short, with 8 bases between. Looked up from germline, CDR1 is MNHEY and CDR2 is SMNVEV (reference sequence). The CDR3 here is CASSLLGDGANVLTF. The CDR3 DNA reads TGTGCCAGCAGTTTACTAGGAGATGGGGCCAACGTCCTGACTTTC.